The clone carrying this T cell receptor (beta chain) has only one observation. These data belong to a study of blood T cell repertoires in COVID-19. In the original processing: Estimation of nucleated cell counts was performed using reference gene primer amplification. Only in-frame clones appear in the TCRdb table, and some are missing; sequencing was by immunoSEQ multiplex PCR. The V and J calls and the clone size are those of that table, but D and trimming were determined from the DNA. The table records around 80,000 clones, about 68% of them present only once. This CDR3 comprises 14 residues. Germline V gives CDR1 LGHDT, CDR2 YNNKEL (reference sequence). V was clipped by 0 bases and J by 5 bases, with 10 bases between them.

The material sequenced was peripheral blood. The TCR comes from a man aged 50 to 59 with active or convalescent COVID-19. The chain has TRBV3-1 (or the pseudogene TRBV3-2) and TRBJ2-5; a possible D gene is TRBD2 (5 bases). CDR3 bases: TGTGCCAGCAGCCAAGATATTAGGACTGAGACCCAGTACTTC. This gives the protein CASSQDIRTETQYF.